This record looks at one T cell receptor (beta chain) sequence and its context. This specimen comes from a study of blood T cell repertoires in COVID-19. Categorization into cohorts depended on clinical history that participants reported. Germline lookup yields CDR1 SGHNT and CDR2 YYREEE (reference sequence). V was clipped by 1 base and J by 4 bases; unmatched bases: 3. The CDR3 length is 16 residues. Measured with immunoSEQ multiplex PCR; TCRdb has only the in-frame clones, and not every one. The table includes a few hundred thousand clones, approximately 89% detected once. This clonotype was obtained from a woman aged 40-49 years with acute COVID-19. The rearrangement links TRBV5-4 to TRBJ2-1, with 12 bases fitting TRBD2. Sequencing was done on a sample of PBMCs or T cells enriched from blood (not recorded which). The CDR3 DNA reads TGTGCCAGCAGCTTGTCTAGCGGGAGGGGGTACAATGAGCAGTTCTTC. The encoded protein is CASSLSSGRGYNEQFF.